This entry features one TCR beta chain sequence. Its specificity is unknown. With the Oncomine TCR Beta short-read assay, DNA from cultured CD4+ T cells was sequenced. DNA came from CD4+ T cells after culture. A single record per CDR3 protein comes from TCRdb applying MiXCR to the PCR reads. The table shows more than 10,000 distinct CDR3 sequences, with around 60% occurring only once. The sample belongs to a study of vaccination and CD4 T cells after COVID-19. The overall study: Spike peptides, overlapping and drawn from SARS-CoV-2, HCoV-NL63, HCoV-OC43 and HCoV-229E, were used to stimulate cells. Study conclusions and caveats: A median of around 90% of reactive clones, in convalescent patients, became evident only post-vaccination.

CDR3 length: 16 residues. Looked up from germline, CDR1 is SGHNT and CDR2 is YENEEA. The germline V and J ends were trimmed by 5 bases and 4 bases, with 19 bases remaining between them. This sample's treatment: roughly ten-day PBMC culture with coronavirus spike peptide pools or control peptides (ViraFEST assay). Positive PCR tests dated from March to December 2020, predating US Alpha, Beta and Delta variants. The TCR sequence derives from a human donor with COVID-19. The specimen comprised cultured CD4+ T cells from blood, sampled after SARS-CoV-2 vaccination. The chain recombines TRBV11-3 with TRBJ2-3; weak D call: TRBD1 (6 bases). CDR3 sequence (DNA): TGTGCCAGCAGCAGAAGAACAGGGAGTGAGGCAGATACGCAGTATTTT. Protein sequence: CASSRRTGSEADTQYF.